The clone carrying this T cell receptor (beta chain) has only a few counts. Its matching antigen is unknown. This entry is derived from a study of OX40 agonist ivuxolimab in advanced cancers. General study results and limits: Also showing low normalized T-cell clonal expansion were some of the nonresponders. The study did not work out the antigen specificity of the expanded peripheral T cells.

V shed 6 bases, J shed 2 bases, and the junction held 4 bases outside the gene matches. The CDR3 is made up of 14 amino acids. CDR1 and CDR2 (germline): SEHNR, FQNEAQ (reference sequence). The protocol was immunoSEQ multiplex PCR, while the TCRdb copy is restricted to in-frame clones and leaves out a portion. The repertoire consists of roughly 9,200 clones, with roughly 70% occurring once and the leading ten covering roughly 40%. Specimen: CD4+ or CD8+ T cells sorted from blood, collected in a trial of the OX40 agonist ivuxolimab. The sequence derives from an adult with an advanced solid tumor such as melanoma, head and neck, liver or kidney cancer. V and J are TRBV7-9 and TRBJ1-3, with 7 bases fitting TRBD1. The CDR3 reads CASRLTGTGNTIYF. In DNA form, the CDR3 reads TGTGCCAGCAGGCTGACAGGGACTGGAAACACCATATATTTT.